These T cell receptor beta chains were read from a single sample in a study of T cells after yellow fever vaccination. TCRdb fed the 5' RACE reads into MiXCR, producing one record per CDR3 protein. The sample holds 450,000 to 600,000 distinct CDR3 sequences; around an eighth are singletons and the top ten take over 12%. This sample comprised PBMCs, obtained on the day of the yellow fever booster vaccination. These receptors were collected from a man aged 25-45 years who received the YFV17D yellow fever vaccine. CDR3s include the opening cysteine and the closing phenylalanine or tryptophan. The D gene is left open where the match is weak. Clone size appears in some rows only: once, few, many, or a class for an expanded clone.

J gene	V gene	D gene	CDR3 length	clone size	CDR3 protein	CDR3 DNA
TRBJ2-7	TRBV7-2	TRBD2	14	.	CASTLGAGAYEQYF	TGTGCCAGCACCCTCGGGGCGGGAGCTTACGAGCAGTACTTC
TRBJ2-5	TRBV10-2	.	12	few	CASGRIQETQYF	TGCGCCAGCGGACGGATCCAAGAGACCCAGTACTTC
TRBJ1-2	TRBV2	TRBD1	15	.	CASSFSRDSNYGYTF	TGTGCCAGCAGTTTCTCGCGGGACAGTAACTATGGCTACACCTTC
TRBJ2-1	TRBV5-1	TRBD2	13	few	CASMASGPNEQFF	TGCGCCAGCATGGCTAGCGGACCCAATGAGCAGTTCTTC
TRBJ2-2	TRBV11-2	.	13	few	CASSLVGFGELFF	TGTGCCAGCAGCTTAGTGGGGTTCGGGGAGCTGTTTTTT
TRBJ2-6	TRBV6-5	TRBD2	19	few	CASSYSGTSGFSGANVLTF	TGTGCCAGCAGTTACTCCGGGACTAGCGGCTTCTCTGGGGCCAACGTCCTGACTTTC
TRBJ1-4	TRBV7-9	.	12	few	CASSLVEEKLFF	TGTGCCAGCAGCTTAGTCGAGGAAAAACTGTTTTTT
TRBJ2-2	TRBV5-1	.	16	few	CASSFRGLQNTGELFF	TGCGCCAGCAGCTTTCGTGGACTCCAAAACACCGGGGAGCTGTTTTTT
TRBJ2-7	TRBV7-2	.	13	few	CASSLAYQSEQYF	TGTGCCAGCAGCTTAGCTTACCAAAGCGAGCAGTACTTC
TRBJ2-1	TRBV15	.	15	few	CATSRDSEVYNEQFF	TGTGCCACCAGCAGAGATTCCGAGGTCTACAATGAGCAGTTCTTC
TRBJ2-1	TRBV7-7	.	13	.	CASSLIPSSEQFF	TGTGCCAGCAGCTTAATCCCCTCGAGTGAGCAGTTCTTC
TRBJ2-1	TRBV27	TRBD2	15	many	CASNLGLGLGNEQFF	TGTGCCAGCAACTTGGGACTAGGACTTGGGAATGAGCAGTTCTTC
TRBJ2-6	TRBV5-1	.	16	.	CASYKAASSGANVLTF	TGCGCCAGCTATAAAGCGGCAAGCTCTGGGGCCAACGTCCTGACTTTC
TRBJ2-3	TRBV25-1	.	11	few	CASTGGDTQYF	TGTGCCAGCACCGGAGGGGATACGCAGTATTTT
TRBJ2-1	TRBV20-1	.	15	.	CSASKDSLEYNEQFF	TGCAGTGCTAGTAAAGACTCCCTGGAGTACAATGAGCAGTTCTTC
TRBJ2-7	TRBV11-2	.	16	few	CASSLDSRLSNYEQYF	TGTGCCAGCAGCTTAGATTCCCGACTATCGAACTACGAGCAGTACTTC
TRBJ2-3	TRBV20-1	TRBD2	16	few	CSAASGTSGKGDTQYF	TGCAGTGCCGCGTCCGGGACTAGCGGGAAGGGGGATACGCAGTATTTT
TRBJ2-2	TRBV19	.	14	few	CASIRYKNTGELFF	TGTGCCAGTATTCGGTACAAGAACACCGGGGAGCTGTTTTTT
TRBJ1-2	TRBV7-9	.	11	many	CASSLEDGYTF	TGTGCCAGCAGCTTAGAGGATGGCTACACCTTC
TRBJ2-1	TRBV4-2	.	12	few	CASSQDLLEQFF	TGTGCCAGCAGCCAAGATCTTCTTGAGCAGTTCTTC
TRBJ2-7	TRBV20-1	.	14	.	CSARGLGVRNEQYF	TGCAGTGCTAGGGGGTTAGGGGTTAGAAACGAGCAGTACTTC
TRBJ2-1	TRBV11-2	.	16	few	CASSLGPERMPSGQFF	TGTGCCAGCAGCTTAGGTCCAGAACGGATGCCCAGCGGGCAGTTCTTC
TRBJ2-7	TRBV18	.	13	many	CASSPPLSGEQYF	TGTGCCAGCTCACCACCTCTGAGCGGAGAGCAGTACTTC
TRBJ1-3	TRBV3-1	.	13	.	CASRSAVGNTIYF	TGTGCCAGCAGATCGGCGGTCGGAAACACCATATATTTT
TRBJ1-5	TRBV29-1	.	13	.	CSVGGAGDQPQHF	TGCAGCGTTGGGGGGGCGGGAGATCAGCCCCAGCATTTT
TRBJ1-4	TRBV7-8	TRBD1	15	.	CASSSMGQGAEKLFF	TGTGCCAGCAGCTCGATGGGACAGGGGGCAGAAAAACTGTTTTTT
TRBJ2-1	TRBV10-3	.	12	few	CAAFSSYNEQFF	TGTGCCGCTTTTTCTTCCTACAATGAGCAGTTCTTC
TRBJ2-3	TRBV29-1	TRBD2	13	few	CSVGLAGGNTQYF	TGCAGCGTTGGACTAGCGGGGGGGAATACGCAGTATTTT
TRBJ2-4	TRBV13	.	17	.	CASSRSSAGIAKNIQYF	TGTGCCAGCAGCAGGTCCTCGGCGGGAATAGCCAAAAACATTCAGTACTTC
TRBJ2-7	TRBV27	TRBD2	15	few	CASSLWEGRGYEQYF	TGTGCCAGCAGTTTATGGGAGGGGAGGGGCTACGAGCAGTACTTC
TRBJ2-5	TRBV3-1	TRBD1	15	.	CASSQVPDRDETQYF	TGTGCCAGCAGCCAAGTCCCCGACAGGGATGAGACCCAGTACTTC
TRBJ2-5	TRBV5-4	.	12	.	CASSKDRETQYF	TGTGCCAGCAGTAAAGACAGAGAGACCCAGTACTTC
TRBJ1-5	TRBV5-5	.	13	few	CASSTPDSQPQHF	TGTGCCAGCAGCACTCCGGACAGTCAGCCCCAGCATTTT
TRBJ1-5	TRBV12-3/TRBV12-4	.	15	many	CASSPGPTINQPQHF	TGTGCCAGCAGTCCGGGACCAACGATAAATCAGCCCCAGCATTTT
TRBJ2-1	TRBV6-4	.	16	.	CASSDRRSSSYNEQFF	TGTGCCAGCAGTGACCGTAGGAGTAGCTCCTACAATGAGCAGTTCTTC
TRBJ2-7	TRBV6-5	.	12	few	CASNHGPYEQYF	TGTGCCAGCAACCATGGCCCCTACGAGCAGTACTTC
TRBJ2-3	TRBV7-6	.	15	few	CASSLTGSSPDTQYF	TGTGCCAGCAGCTTAACCGGGAGCAGTCCAGATACGCAGTATTTT
TRBJ2-2	TRBV7-9	TRBD1	14	few	CASSLAGTAGELFF	TGTGCCAGCAGCTTAGCGGGGACAGCCGGGGAGCTGTTTTTT